These T cell receptor beta chains were read from a single sample in a study of technical replicates of blood from a few donors. TCRdb's copy holds only in-frame clones and misses some; the assay was immunoSEQ multiplex PCR. Of 80,000 or so clones listed, roughly 98% are singletons. The sample consisted of T cells isolated from PBMCs. The receptors derive from a human donor in good health. CDR3s include the opening cysteine and the closing phenylalanine or tryptophan. The D gene is left open where the match is weak. Not all rows give a size; the values are once, few, many and, for expanded clones, a class.

j_call: TRBJ2-3
v_call: TRBV19
clone_size: NA
d_call: NA
cdr3_aa: CASSGLTDTQYF
cdr3_nt: TGTGCCAGTAGTGGGCTCACAGATACGCAGTATTTT

j_call: TRBJ2-2
v_call: TRBV7-2
clone_size: NA
d_call: NA
cdr3_aa: CASSLVATANTGELFF
cdr3_nt: TGTGCCAGCAGCTTAGTAGCCACCGCGAACACCGGGGAGCTGTTTTTT

j_call: TRBJ2-7
v_call: TRBV7-9
clone_size: NA
d_call: TRBD2
cdr3_aa: CASSAGTSQGEQYF
cdr3_nt: TGTGCCAGCAGCGCCGGGACTAGTCAGGGCGAGCAGTACTTC

j_call: TRBJ1-1
v_call: TRBV2
clone_size: NA
d_call: NA
cdr3_aa: CASSTGNTEAFF
cdr3_nt: TGTGCCAGCAGTACCGGGAACACTGAAGCTTTCTTT

j_call: TRBJ1-2
v_call: TRBV11-2
clone_size: NA
d_call: NA
cdr3_aa: CASSLEARGMAYGYTF
cdr3_nt: TGTGCCAGCAGCTTAGAGGCCAGGGGTATGGCCTATGGCTACACCTTC

j_call: TRBJ2-7
v_call: TRBV6-4
clone_size: once
d_call: TRBD2
cdr3_aa: CATWTSVYPYEQYF
cdr3_nt: TGTGCCACCTGGACTAGCGTTTACCCCTACGAGCAGTACTTC

j_call: TRBJ1-1
v_call: TRBV5-4
clone_size: once
d_call: NA
cdr3_aa: CASSPGPPNTEAFF
cdr3_nt: TGTGCCAGCAGCCCAGGGCCCCCTAACACTGAAGCTTTCTTT

j_call: TRBJ1-1
v_call: TRBV5-1
clone_size: NA
d_call: TRBD1
cdr3_aa: CASSFRDSEAFF
cdr3_nt: TGCGCCAGCAGCTTCCGGGACAGCGAAGCTTTCTTT

j_call: TRBJ2-1
v_call: TRBV28
clone_size: once
d_call: TRBD2
cdr3_aa: CASSLRSSGYNEQFF
cdr3_nt: TGTGCCAGCAGTTTAAGGTCTAGCGGGTACAATGAGCAGTTCTTC

j_call: TRBJ1-3
v_call: TRBV9
clone_size: once
d_call: NA
cdr3_aa: CASSVAGTGNTIYF
cdr3_nt: TGTGCCAGCAGCGTAGCAGGTACTGGAAACACCATATATTTT

j_call: TRBJ2-5
v_call: TRBV19
clone_size: NA
d_call: TRBD1
cdr3_aa: CASRVDRAGETQYF
cdr3_nt: TGTGCCAGTAGAGTGGACAGGGCGGGAGAGACCCAGTACTTC

j_call: TRBJ1-1
v_call: TRBV4-1
clone_size: NA
d_call: NA
cdr3_aa: CASSQRGTEAFF
cdr3_nt: TGCGCCAGCAGCCAAAGGGGCACTGAAGCTTTCTTT

j_call: TRBJ2-7
v_call: TRBV6-1
clone_size: once
d_call: TRBD2
cdr3_aa: CASSVTSGNPGIYEQYF
cdr3_nt: TGTGCCAGCAGTGTTACTAGCGGGAACCCTGGGATATACGAGCAGTACTTC

j_call: TRBJ2-7
v_call: TRBV19
clone_size: NA
d_call: NA
cdr3_aa: CASSNDYSYEQYF
cdr3_nt: TGTGCCAGTAGTAACGACTATTCCTACGAGCAGTACTTC

j_call: TRBJ2-5
v_call: TRBV5-8
clone_size: once
d_call: NA
cdr3_aa: CASSLDTEQETQYF
cdr3_nt: TGTGCCAGCAGCTTGGACACAGAACAAGAGACCCAGTACTTC

j_call: TRBJ2-3
v_call: TRBV4-3
clone_size: NA
d_call: NA
cdr3_aa: CASSLGDITDTQYF
cdr3_nt: TGCGCCAGCAGCCTAGGGGACATCACAGATACGCAGTATTTT

j_call: TRBJ2-7
v_call: TRBV6-5
clone_size: NA
d_call: NA
cdr3_aa: CASSLGTYYEQYF
cdr3_nt: TGTGCCAGCAGTTTGGGCACTTACTACGAGCAGTACTTC

j_call: TRBJ2-5
v_call: TRBV7-9
clone_size: NA
d_call: NA
cdr3_aa: CASSLVGETQYF
cdr3_nt: TGTGCCAGCAGCTTAGTCGGAGAGACCCAGTACTTC

j_call: TRBJ1-5
v_call: TRBV5-1
clone_size: NA
d_call: NA
cdr3_aa: CASSPGDQYSNQPQHF
cdr3_nt: TGCGCCAGCAGCCCAGGGGACCAATATAGCAATCAGCCCCAGCATTTT

j_call: TRBJ2-6
v_call: TRBV10-3
clone_size: NA
d_call: NA
cdr3_aa: CAITIQGGANVLTF
cdr3_nt: TGTGCCATCACGATACAGGGTGGGGCCAACGTCCTGACTTTC

j_call: TRBJ2-5
v_call: TRBV28
clone_size: NA
d_call: TRBD1
cdr3_aa: CASSLGQTETQYF
cdr3_nt: TGTGCCAGCAGTCTGGGACAGACAGAGACCCAGTACTTC

j_call: TRBJ1-3
v_call: TRBV5-1
clone_size: few
d_call: TRBD1
cdr3_aa: CASSVDSGTGVGNTIYF
cdr3_nt: TGCGCCAGCAGCGTAGACTCCGGGACAGGGGTTGGAAACACCATATATTTT

j_call: TRBJ2-1
v_call: TRBV27
clone_size: NA
d_call: TRBD2
cdr3_aa: CASTPSPLADEQFF
cdr3_nt: TGTGCCAGCACCCCCTCCCCCCTAGCGGATGAGCAGTTCTTC

j_call: TRBJ2-3
v_call: TRBV7-3
clone_size: NA
d_call: TRBD2
cdr3_aa: CASSPRSGRRDTQYF
cdr3_nt: TGTGCCAGCAGCCCACGTAGCGGGAGGAGGGATACGCAGTATTTT

j_call: TRBJ2-7
v_call: TRBV6-5
clone_size: once
d_call: TRBD1
cdr3_aa: CASSYSTGESSYEQYF
cdr3_nt: TGTGCCAGCAGTTACTCGACAGGGGAGAGTTCCTACGAGCAGTACTTC

j_call: TRBJ2-7
v_call: TRBV27
clone_size: NA
d_call: NA
cdr3_aa: CASSTGHPHEQYF
cdr3_nt: TGTGCCAGCAGTACGGGACATCCCCACGAGCAGTACTTC

j_call: TRBJ2-1
v_call: TRBV13
clone_size: NA
d_call: NA
cdr3_aa: CASAGEGYNEQFF
cdr3_nt: TGTGCCAGTGCAGGGGAGGGGTACAATGAGCAGTTCTTC

j_call: TRBJ2-1
v_call: TRBV4-2
clone_size: NA
d_call: TRBD2
cdr3_aa: CASSQGTSGSSYNEQFF
cdr3_nt: TGTGCCAGCAGCCAGGGGACTAGCGGGAGCTCCTACAATGAGCAGTTCTTC

j_call: TRBJ2-2
v_call: TRBV10-3
clone_size: NA
d_call: TRBD2
cdr3_aa: CAISGSSGRSTGELFF
cdr3_nt: TGTGCCATCAGTGGGTCTAGCGGGAGGTCTACCGGGGAGCTGTTTTTT

j_call: TRBJ1-2
v_call: TRBV7-9
clone_size: NA
d_call: TRBD1
cdr3_aa: CASSPMRGRWDGYTF
cdr3_nt: TGTGCCAGCAGTCCAATGAGGGGGCGCTGGGATGGCTACACCTTC

j_call: TRBJ2-1
v_call: TRBV4-2
clone_size: NA
d_call: NA
cdr3_aa: CASSQDTGARFF
cdr3_nt: TGTGCCAGCAGCCAAGATACAGGTGCCCGGTTCTTC

j_call: TRBJ1-2
v_call: TRBV6-5
clone_size: NA
d_call: TRBD1
cdr3_aa: CASSYGDSREGYTF
cdr3_nt: TGTGCCAGCAGCTATGGGGACAGCCGTGAGGGCTACACCTTC

j_call: TRBJ2-3
v_call: TRBV7-2
clone_size: once
d_call: NA
cdr3_aa: CASSSRQLDTQYF
cdr3_nt: TGTGCCAGCAGCTCCCGACAGTTAGATACGCAGTATTTT

j_call: TRBJ1-5
v_call: TRBV2
clone_size: NA
d_call: TRBD1
cdr3_aa: CASRGTVNNQPQHF
cdr3_nt: TGTGCCAGCAGGGGGACAGTAAATAATCAGCCCCAGCATTTT

j_call: TRBJ2-7
v_call: TRBV27
clone_size: NA
d_call: TRBD2
cdr3_aa: CASSPIAGVGFEQYF
cdr3_nt: TGTGCCAGCAGTCCCATAGCGGGAGTGGGCTTCGAGCAGTACTTC

j_call: TRBJ2-2
v_call: TRBV5-8
clone_size: NA
d_call: TRBD1
cdr3_aa: CASHRGFLDTGELFF
cdr3_nt: TGTGCCAGTCACAGGGGGTTCCTAGACACCGGGGAGCTGTTTTTT

j_call: TRBJ1-1
v_call: TRBV29-1
clone_size: NA
d_call: NA
cdr3_aa: CSVLLGERTEAFF
cdr3_nt: TGCAGCGTTCTCCTGGGTGAGAGGACTGAAGCTTTCTTT

j_call: TRBJ1-4
v_call: TRBV6-5
clone_size: NA
d_call: NA
cdr3_aa: CASSYSTGSGEKLFF
cdr3_nt: TGTGCCAGCAGTTACTCTACAGGGAGTGGCGAAAAACTGTTTTTT

j_call: TRBJ1-1
v_call: TRBV19
clone_size: NA
d_call: NA
cdr3_aa: CASSMRDLEAFF
cdr3_nt: TGTGCCAGTAGTATGAGGGATCTCGAAGCTTTCTTT

j_call: TRBJ1-1
v_call: TRBV9
clone_size: NA
d_call: NA
cdr3_aa: CASSAQGNTEAFF
cdr3_nt: TGTGCCAGCAGCGCCCAGGGGAACACTGAAGCTTTCTTT

j_call: TRBJ2-3
v_call: TRBV4-3
clone_size: NA
d_call: TRBD2
cdr3_aa: CASSQEGGGISGILTDTQYF
cdr3_nt: TGCGCCAGCAGCCAAGAAGGGGGGGGGATTAGCGGGATCCTCACAGATACGCAGTATTTT

j_call: TRBJ2-7
v_call: TRBV27
clone_size: NA
d_call: TRBD2
cdr3_aa: CASSSLAGSHEQYF
cdr3_nt: TGTGCCAGCAGCTCACTAGCGGGATCTCACGAGCAGTACTTC

j_call: TRBJ2-1
v_call: TRBV9
clone_size: NA
d_call: NA
cdr3_aa: CASSVEPHEGNEQFF
cdr3_nt: TGTGCCAGCAGCGTAGAACCTCATGAGGGCAATGAGCAGTTCTTC

j_call: TRBJ2-3
v_call: TRBV28
clone_size: NA
d_call: NA
cdr3_aa: CASSLFKSTDTQYF
cdr3_nt: TGTGCCAGCAGTTTATTCAAAAGCACAGATACGCAGTATTTT

j_call: TRBJ1-1
v_call: TRBV4-1
clone_size: NA
d_call: NA
cdr3_aa: CASSPSWKDSEAFF
cdr3_nt: TGCGCCAGCAGCCCTAGTTGGAAGGATAGCGAAGCTTTCTTT

j_call: TRBJ1-5
v_call: TRBV30
clone_size: NA
d_call: NA
cdr3_aa: CAWSVRGGVQPQHF
cdr3_nt: TGTGCCTGGAGTGTACGTGGGGGGGTTCAGCCCCAGCATTTT

j_call: TRBJ2-7
v_call: TRBV7-9
clone_size: once
d_call: NA
cdr3_aa: CASRTDRYEQYF
cdr3_nt: TGTGCCAGCAGGACGGACAGATACGAGCAGTACTTC

j_call: TRBJ1-6
v_call: TRBV5-4
clone_size: NA
d_call: TRBD1
cdr3_aa: CASSSRPGQGILSPLHF
cdr3_nt: TGTGCCAGCAGCTCTAGACCGGGACAGGGGATTTTGTCACCCCTCCACTTT

j_call: TRBJ1-5
v_call: TRBV14
clone_size: NA
d_call: NA
cdr3_aa: CASSQANQPQHF
cdr3_nt: TGTGCCAGCAGTCAAGCTAATCAGCCCCAGCATTTT

j_call: TRBJ2-7
v_call: TRBV13
clone_size: NA
d_call: TRBD1
cdr3_aa: CASSSRTGASSYEQYF
cdr3_nt: TGTGCCAGCAGCTCACGGACAGGGGCGAGCTCCTACGAGCAGTACTTC

j_call: TRBJ2-7
v_call: TRBV7-3
clone_size: NA
d_call: NA
cdr3_aa: CASSLTGGNEQYF
cdr3_nt: TGTGCCAGCAGCTTAACGGGGGGAAACGAGCAGTACTTC

j_call: TRBJ2-7
v_call: TRBV28
clone_size: NA
d_call: NA
cdr3_aa: CASGAGVPSYEQYF
cdr3_nt: TGTGCCAGCGGTGCAGGGGTCCCGTCCTACGAGCAGTACTTC

j_call: TRBJ2-5
v_call: TRBV29-1
clone_size: NA
d_call: TRBD2
cdr3_aa: CSVETSGMTQYF
cdr3_nt: TGCAGCGTGGAGACTAGCGGGATGACCCAGTACTTC

j_call: TRBJ2-1
v_call: TRBV7-9
clone_size: once
d_call: TRBD2
cdr3_aa: CASSLVDPGTRGWGNEQFF
cdr3_nt: TGTGCCAGCAGCTTAGTAGACCCTGGGACTAGGGGTTGGGGCAATGAGCAGTTCTTC